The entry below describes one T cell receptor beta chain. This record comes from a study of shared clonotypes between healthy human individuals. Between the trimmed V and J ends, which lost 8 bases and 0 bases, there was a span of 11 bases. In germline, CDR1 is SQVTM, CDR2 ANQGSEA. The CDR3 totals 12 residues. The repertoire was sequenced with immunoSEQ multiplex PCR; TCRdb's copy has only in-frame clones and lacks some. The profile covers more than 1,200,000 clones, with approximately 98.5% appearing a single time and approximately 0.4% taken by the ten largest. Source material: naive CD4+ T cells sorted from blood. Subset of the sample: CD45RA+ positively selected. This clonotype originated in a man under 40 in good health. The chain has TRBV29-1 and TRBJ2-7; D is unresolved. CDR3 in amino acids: CSPDWGSYEQYF. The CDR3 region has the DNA TGCAGCCCCGATTGGGGCTCCTACGAGCAGTACTTC.